These 20 T cell receptor beta chains originate from one sample sequenced in a study of T cell changes during pregnancy in multiple sclerosis. Measured with immunoSEQ multiplex PCR; TCRdb has only the in-frame clones, and not every one. Of 30,000 to 40,000 clones listed, roughly 93% were seen once; the top ten hold around 0.42%. The sample here was CD4+ T cells from peripheral blood mononuclear cells, taken in the second trimester of pregnancy. The receptors shown here come from a female donor with multiple sclerosis, enrolled in a pregnancy study.

The chain recombines TRBV4-1 with TRBJ2-4; 8 nucleotides align to TRBD1. Germline CDR1 reads MGHRA; CDR2 reads YSYEKL. The CDR3 consists of 17 residues. V dropped 0 bases and J dropped 2; count of bases not matched to a gene: 6. This chain's CDR3 is CASSQEGQGISKNIQYF. In DNA, the CDR3 is TGCGCCAGCAGCCAAGAAGGACAGGGAATTTCCAAAAACATTCAGTACTTC.

V gene TRBV29-1 combines with J gene TRBJ2-1; TRBD2 aligns across 10 bases. Unmatched junction bases numbered 9, after V lost 7 bases and J lost 9 bases. Germline V gene data show CDR1 as SQVTM and CDR2 as ANQGSEA. The CDR3 runs 13 residues. CDR3 in amino acids: CSESTSGWGEQFF. CDR3 DNA sequence: TGCAGCGAATCGACTAGCGGGTGGGGTGAGCAGTTCTTC.

The rearrangement uses TRBV18 and TRBJ1-1; 7 bases agree with TRBD1. Germline V lookup: CDR1 KGHSH, CDR2 LQKENI. The CDR3 sequence is 14 residues long. The J segment lost 3 bases and the V segment lost 4 bases, leaving 5 bases of the junction unmatched. The CDR3 protein is CASSRQGGDTEAFF. The DNA for the CDR3 is TGTGCCAGCTCACGACAGGGTGGGGACACTGAAGCTTTCTTT.

V gene TRBV27 combines with J gene TRBJ1-5; tentatively, D is TRBD1 (5 bases). The CDR3 contains 18 residues. The V gene's germline CDR1 is MNHEY and CDR2 SMNVEV (reference sequence). V lost 3 bases, J lost 0 bases, and 18 bases lay in between. CDR3 loop: CASSLEGPDDYSNQPQHF. The CDR3 DNA reads as TGTGCCAGCAGTTTGGAGGGGCCCGATGATTATAGCAATCAGCCCCAGCATTTT.

This clone was observed a single time. This chain links TRBV7-6 with TRBJ2-7, with 9 bases lining up with TRBD1. Trimming took 5 bases from V and 5 from J; bases not matched to a gene: 10. This CDR3 has 15 amino acids. Looked up from germline, CDR1 is SGHVS and CDR2 is FNYEAQ. The CDR3 here is CASSNFAQGAHEQYF. CDR3 sequence (DNA): TGTGCCAGCAGCAACTTTGCACAGGGGGCCCACGAGCAGTACTTC. Complete variable domain (other parts from reference TRBV7-6 and TRBJ2-7): GAGVSQSPRYKVTKRGQDVALRCDPISGHVSLYWYRQALGQGPEFLTYFNYEAQQDKSGLPNDRFSAERPEGSISTLTIQRTEQRDSAMYRCASSNFAQGAHEQYFGPGTRLTVT.

The J gene is TRBJ1-1, the V gene TRBV18; 10 nucleotides match TRBD1. There are 18 residues in the CDR3. Germline lookup yields CDR1 KGHSH and CDR2 LQKENI. After removal of 3 bases from V and 3 bases from J, the junction contained 13 bases not matched to a gene. The CDR3 region has the DNA TGTGCCAGCTCACCGAGAAACCGCCCCGGGACAGGGGACACTGAAGCTTTCTTT. The encoded protein is CASSPRNRPGTGDTEAFF. The full variable domain, in which reference TRBV18 and TRBJ1-1 provide the parts outside the CDR3, is NAGVMQNPRHLVRRRGQEARLRCSPMKGHSHVYWYRQLPEEGLKFMVYLQKENIIDESGMPKERFSAEFPKEGPSILRIQQVVRGDSAAYFCASSPRNRPGTGDTEAFFGQGTRLTVV.

The rearrangement uses TRBV7-9 and TRBJ2-1; maybe TRBD2 (5 bases). The CDR3 has 14 amino acids. CDR1 SEHNR and CDR2 FQNEAQ come from the germline V gene (reference sequence). V lost 3 bases, J lost 5 bases, and 11 bases lay in between. This CDR3 is CASSFSKRDNEQFF. The CDR3 DNA is TGTGCCAGCAGCTTTTCGAAGAGGGACAATGAGCAGTTCTTC.

As DNA, the CDR3 is TGTGCCAGCAGCCCGGGGGCAGATACGCAGTATTTT. Translating gives CASSPGADTQYF. The rearrangement uses TRBV11-2 and TRBJ2-3, with D possibly matching TRBD2 (6 bases). The germline V gene encodes CDR1 SGHAT and CDR2 FQNNGV. The CDR3 extends over 12 amino acids. The V gene lost 5 bases and the J gene lost 4 bases, with 7 bases spanning the gap.

This clone was observed a single time. The rearrangement uses TRBV15 and TRBJ1-3; no reliable D call. V was pared by 5 bases and J by 0 bases, with 14 bases between. This CDR3 has 16 residues. Per the germline V gene, CDR1 is LNHNV and CDR2 is YYDKDF (reference sequence). The CDR3 loop is CATSPRGWVSGNTIYF. DNA of the CDR3: TGTGCCACCAGCCCCCGAGGTTGGGTCTCTGGAAACACCATATATTTT.

This clone has just a few counts. The CDR3 DNA follows: TGTGCCAGCAGCTTAGCTGGGGAGAATTCACCCCTCCACTTT. It encodes CASSLAGENSPLHF. The chain is built from TRBV11-2 and TRBJ1-6; D remains unclear. Germline V gives CDR1 SGHAT, CDR2 FQNNGV. Trimming removed 1 base at V and 7 bases at J, with 8 bases between. CDR3 length: 14 residues.

V is TRBV4-3 and J is TRBJ2-5, with 12 bases fitting TRBD1. CDR1 and CDR2 from the germline V gene are LGHNA and YSLEER. The CDR3 length is 16 residues. J gave up 5 bases and V 1 base, and 5 bases lay outside the gene matches. CDR3 residues: CASSQGDRGRGETQYF. DNA for the CDR3: TGCGCCAGCAGCCAAGGGGACAGGGGGCGCGGGGAGACCCAGTACTTC.

J is TRBJ1-1 and V is TRBV29-1, with D possibly being TRBD1 (6 bases). V was shortened by 5 bases and J by 2 bases, with 24 bases between the two germline ends. CDR3 length: 17 amino acids. Per the germline V gene, CDR1 is SQVTM and CDR2 is ANQGSEA. CDR3 coding DNA: TGCAGCGTTTCCGCCCTACCATTACAGGGTAGAAACACTGAAGCTTTCTTT. It yields the protein CSVSALPLQGRNTEAFF. Looking up the rest from reference TRBV29-1 and TRBJ1-1 gives the full variable domain: SAVISQKPSRDICQRGTSLTIQCQVDSQVTMMFWYRQQPGQSLTLIATANQGSEATYESGFVIDKFPISRPNLTFSTLTVSNMSPEDSSIYLCSVSALPLQGRNTEAFFGQGTRLTVV.

V and J are TRBV29-1 and TRBJ1-1, with 8 bases aligning to TRBD1. Germline lookup yields CDR1 SQVTM and CDR2 ANQGSEA. There are 13 residues in the CDR3. V lost 3 bases and J lost 5; bases outside the gene matches: 5. The CDR3 here is CSVDQGAGTEAFF. The DNA of the CDR3 is TGCAGCGTTGACCAGGGGGCTGGTACTGAAGCTTTCTTT.

The rearrangement links TRBV7-2 to TRBJ1-3, with a tentative D call TRBD1 (5 bases). The CDR3 runs 14 residues. The V gene's germline CDR1 is SGHTA and CDR2 FQGNSA. Trimming shortened V by 2 bases and J by 4 bases, and 9 bases separated the two germline ends. CDR3 sequence reads: CASSLRQRGNTIYF. The CDR3 DNA reads as TGTGCCAGCAGCTTACGACAGAGAGGAAACACCATATATTTT.

V usage is TRBV5-8 and J usage is TRBJ1-4, with 8 bases matching TRBD1. Looked up from germline, CDR1 is SGHTS and CDR2 is YDEGEE. This CDR3 is built from 14 residues. Trimming removed 4 bases from V and 8 bases from J; junction bases left unmatched: 7. The DNA of the CDR3 is TGTGCCAGCAGCGCCCAGGGGGCCAGGGAAAAACTGTTTTTT. It translates to CASSAQGAREKLFF.

This chain joins TRBV18 and TRBJ2-7; the D is unclear. This CDR3 is built from 12 residues. V dropped 6 bases and J dropped 3 bases, with 9 bases sitting between them. Germline V gene lookup returns CDR1 KGHSH and CDR2 LQKENI. The chain's CDR3 is CASSLANYEQYF. The CDR3 nucleotides read TGTGCCAGCTCCCTTGCTAACTACGAGCAGTACTTC.

The genes are TRBV4-3 and TRBJ1-6; 7 bases align to TRBD1. The CDR3 has 16 amino acids. CDR1 is LGHNA and CDR2 is YSLEER in the germline V gene. After removal of 3 bases from V and 7 bases from J, the junction contained 9 bases not matched to a gene. The DNA of the CDR3 is TGCGCCAGCAGCCAGGCTACCGGGACAGCGAATTCACCCCTCCACTTT. This encodes CASSQATGTANSPLHF.

This clone has only one observation. The chain has TRBV25-1 and TRBJ1-2, with D tentatively TRBD1 (6 bases). This CDR3 comprises 14 residues. Per germline, CDR1 MGHDK and CDR2 SYGVNS. Trimming cost V 7 bases and J 4 bases, with 16 bases left between them. This CDR3 reads CASTSGTWGYGYTF. Written as DNA, the CDR3 is TGTGCCAGCACCTCCGGGACATGGGGCTATGGCTACACCTTC.

This clone was detected only a few times. The rearrangement links TRBV6-5 to TRBJ1-1; 10 positions agree with TRBD1. V gave up 5 bases and J gave up 10 bases; unmatched junction bases: 7. The germline V gene encodes CDR1 MNHEY and CDR2 SVGAGI. The CDR3 spans 13 residues. CDR3 DNA sequence: TGTGCCAGCAGTAGGGGACAGGGGAGGTCAGCTTTCTTT. Protein product: CASSRGQGRSAFF.

The genes are TRBV7-2 and TRBJ1-4; the match to TRBD1 covers 9 bases. The CDR3 is 15 residues long. J lost 8 bases, V lost 1 base, and 5 bases had no gene match. Germline assignment: CDR1 SGHTA and CDR2 FQGNSA. CDR3 coding DNA: TGTGCCAGCAGCTTAGGGGACAGGGAGACCGAAAAACTGTTTTTT. Translated, it gives CASSLGDRETEKLFF.